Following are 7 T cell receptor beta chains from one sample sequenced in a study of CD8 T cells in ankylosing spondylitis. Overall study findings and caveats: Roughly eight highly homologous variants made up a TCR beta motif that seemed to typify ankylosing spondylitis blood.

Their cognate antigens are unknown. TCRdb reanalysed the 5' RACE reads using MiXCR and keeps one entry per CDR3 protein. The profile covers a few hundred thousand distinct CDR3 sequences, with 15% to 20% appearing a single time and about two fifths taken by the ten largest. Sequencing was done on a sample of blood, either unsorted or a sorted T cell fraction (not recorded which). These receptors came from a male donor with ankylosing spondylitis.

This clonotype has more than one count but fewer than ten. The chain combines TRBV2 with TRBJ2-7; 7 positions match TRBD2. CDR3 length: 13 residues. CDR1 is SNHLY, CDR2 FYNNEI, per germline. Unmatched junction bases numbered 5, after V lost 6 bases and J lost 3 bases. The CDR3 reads CASRDSGDYEQYF. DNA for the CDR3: TGTGCCAGCAGAGACAGCGGGGACTACGAGCAGTACTTC.

As DNA, the CDR3 is TGTGCCAGCAGCCTTCCGACAGGGCCCGGGGAGCTGTTTTTT. It yields the protein CASSLPTGPGELFF. The gene calls are TRBV7-9 and TRBJ2-2, with 7 bases aligning to TRBD1. This CDR3 comprises 14 residues. Germline CDR1 SEHNR, CDR2 FQNEAQ (reference sequence). J lost 6 bases, V lost 5 bases, and 6 bases had no gene match.

The DNA of the CDR3 is TGTGCCAGCTCACAGCCTCTCTCTGGAAACACCATATATTTT. Its translation: CASSQPLSGNTIYF. This sequence joins TRBV7-9 and TRBJ1-3; D is unclear. This CDR3 is 14 amino acids long. V lost 8 bases, J lost 0 bases, and 11 bases lay in between. Germline CDR1 reads SEHNR; CDR2 reads FQNEAQ (reference sequence).

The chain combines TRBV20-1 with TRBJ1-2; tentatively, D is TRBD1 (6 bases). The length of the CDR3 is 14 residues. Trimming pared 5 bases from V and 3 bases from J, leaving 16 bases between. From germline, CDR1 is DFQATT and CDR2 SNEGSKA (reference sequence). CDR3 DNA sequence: TGCAGTGCTTTTCATACAGGGCTTCACTATGGCTACACCTTC. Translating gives CSAFHTGLHYGYTF.

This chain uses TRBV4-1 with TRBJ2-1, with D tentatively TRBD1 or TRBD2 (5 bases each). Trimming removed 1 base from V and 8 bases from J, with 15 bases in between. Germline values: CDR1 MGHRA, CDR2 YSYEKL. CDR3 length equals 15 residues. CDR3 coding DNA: TGCGCCAGCAGCCAAGGGGACCGTAGCTTAGATGAGCAGTTCTTC. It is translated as CASSQGDRSLDEQFF.

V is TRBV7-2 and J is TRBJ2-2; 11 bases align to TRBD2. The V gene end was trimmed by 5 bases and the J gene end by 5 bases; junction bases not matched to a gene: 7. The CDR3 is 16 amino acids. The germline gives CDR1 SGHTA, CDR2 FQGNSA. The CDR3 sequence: CASSLLSGRATGELFF. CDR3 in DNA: TGTGCCAGCAGCCTACTTAGCGGGAGGGCTACCGGGGAGCTGTTTTTT.

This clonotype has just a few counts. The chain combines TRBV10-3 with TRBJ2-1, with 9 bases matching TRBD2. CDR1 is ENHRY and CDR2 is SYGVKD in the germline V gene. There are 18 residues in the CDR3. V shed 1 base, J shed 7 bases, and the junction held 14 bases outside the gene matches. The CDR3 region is CAISEFWGAGGGVNEQFF. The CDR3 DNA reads TGTGCCATCAGTGAGTTCTGGGGAGCGGGAGGTGGAGTTAATGAGCAGTTCTTC.